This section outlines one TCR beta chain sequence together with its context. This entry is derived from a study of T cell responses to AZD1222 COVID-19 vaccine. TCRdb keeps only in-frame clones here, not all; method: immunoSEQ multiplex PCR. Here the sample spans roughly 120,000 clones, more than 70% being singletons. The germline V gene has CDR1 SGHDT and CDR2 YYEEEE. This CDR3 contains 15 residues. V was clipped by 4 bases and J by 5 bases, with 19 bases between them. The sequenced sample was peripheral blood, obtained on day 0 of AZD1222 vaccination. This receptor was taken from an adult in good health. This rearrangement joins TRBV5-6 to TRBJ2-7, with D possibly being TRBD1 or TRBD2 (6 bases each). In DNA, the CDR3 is TGTGCCAGCAGCCATACCGACGGAGGGGGAAACGAGCAGTACTTC. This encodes CASSHTDGGGNEQYF.